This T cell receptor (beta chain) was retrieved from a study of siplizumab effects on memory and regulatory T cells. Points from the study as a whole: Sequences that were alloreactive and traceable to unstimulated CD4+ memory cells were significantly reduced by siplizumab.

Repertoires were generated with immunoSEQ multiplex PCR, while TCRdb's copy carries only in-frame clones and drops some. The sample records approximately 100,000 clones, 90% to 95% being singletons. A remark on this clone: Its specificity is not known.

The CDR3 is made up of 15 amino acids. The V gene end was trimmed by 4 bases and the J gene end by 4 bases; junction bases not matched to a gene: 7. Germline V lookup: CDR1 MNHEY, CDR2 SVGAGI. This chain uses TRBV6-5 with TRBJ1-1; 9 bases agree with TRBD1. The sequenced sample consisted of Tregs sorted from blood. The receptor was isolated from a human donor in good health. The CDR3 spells CASSLGTGWSTEAFF. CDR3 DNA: TGTGCCAGCAGTTTAGGGACAGGGTGGAGCACTGAAGCTTTCTTT.